This T cell receptor beta chain derives from a study of Graves' ophthalmopathy and Graves' hyperthyroidism. Exclusion covered patients with other autoimmune diseases or uncontrolled infections (as well as pregnancy or lactation). A volume of 8 to 10 ml of fresh peripheral blood supplied the PBMCs. TCR beta CDR3 amplification used RNA transcripts. Scientists carried out first-round RT-PCR using HTBI primers and then a second-round multiplex PCR. TCRdb passed the multiplex PCR reads through MiXCR, listing each CDR3 protein once. This sample has 660,000 or so distinct CDR3 sequences, with under 50% found just once. Study conclusions and caveats: A 13-signature model separated ophthalmopathy from stable hyperthyroidism, reaching roughly 85% sensitivity and around 81% specificity cross-validated. Blood also carried most expanded thyroid clonotypes exceeding 0.001 frequency.

A few counts support this clonotype. Its antigen is unknown. This TCR was sampled from an adult man with Graves' ophthalmopathy. Sequencing was performed on peripheral blood.

The CDR3 region has the DNA TGTGCCAGCAGCTTAGCGCTGGGGGGACTAGCAAGCTCAGGGACCCAGTACTTC. This codes for CASSLALGGLASSGTQYF. The chain couples TRBV7-8 to TRBJ2-5; TRBD2 matches at 9 bases. CDR1 is SGHVS and CDR2 is FQNEAQ in the germline V gene. With V trimmed by 0 bases and J by 7 bases, 15 bases remained unmatched. This CDR3 is 18 amino acids long.